The 8 T cell receptor beta chains presented below share a single source sample, sequenced in a study of blood T cell repertoires in COVID-19. The data were produced by immunoSEQ multiplex PCR, yet TCRdb's version contains in-frame clones alone and is incomplete. The repertoire holds about 130,000 clones, with about four fifths as singletons. Sequenced input: peripheral blood. These receptors were collected from a man aged 55 to 69 with acute or convalescent COVID-19.

The chain is built from TRBV10-3 and TRBJ1-1; D remains ambiguous. CDR1 is ENHRY, CDR2 SYGVKD, per germline. The CDR3 runs to 13 residues. The germline V and J ends were trimmed by 4 bases and 4 bases, with 10 bases remaining between them. Written as DNA, the CDR3 is TGTGCCATCAGTGGGCCCGAGGGCACTGAAGCTTTCTTT. Residues: CAISGPEGTEAFF.

This chain connects TRBV2 to TRBJ2-4; D is perhaps TRBD1 (5 bases). CDR3 length: 16 amino acids. V was trimmed by 4 bases and J by 2 bases, leaving 15 bases between them. CDR1 and CDR2 from the germline V gene are SNHLY and FYNNEI. The CDR3 coding sequence is TGTGCCAGCAGTGTGTTGGCAGGGCGGACCAAAAACATTCAGTACTTC. Residues: CASSVLAGRTKNIQYF.

The chain combines TRBV11-2 with TRBJ1-2; D uncertain. The CDR3 consists of 12 residues. Germline CDR1 and CDR2: SGHAT and FQNNGV. V lost 3 bases to trimming and J lost 8 bases, with 10 bases between them. The CDR3 here is CASSFPGNGYTF. CDR3 nucleotides: TGTGCCAGCAGCTTCCCGGGGAACGGCTACACCTTC.

The genes are TRBV28 and TRBJ2-7; D unresolved. CDR3 length: 12 amino acids. In germline, CDR1 is MDHEN, CDR2 SYDVKM. Trimming pared 5 bases from V and 6 bases from J, leaving 11 bases between. This CDR3 reads CASSPPGREQYF. CDR3 bases: TGTGCCAGCAGTCCCCCCGGTCGCGAGCAGTACTTC.

The genes are TRBV6-4 and TRBJ2-1, with 8 bases matching TRBD2. Germline loops: CDR1 MRHNA, CDR2 SNTAGT. The CDR3 spans 14 residues. After removal of 4 bases from V and 5 bases from J, the junction contained 4 bases not matched to a gene. The CDR3 sequence: CASSAGGTNNEQFF. CDR3 coding DNA: TGTGCCAGCAGTGCGGGGGGGACTAACAATGAGCAGTTCTTC.

CDR3 loop: CASSGRGYNSPLHF. The CDR3 region has the DNA TGCGCCAGCAGTGGGCGGGGGTATAATTCACCCCTCCACTTT. The gene calls are TRBV10-2 and TRBJ1-6; possible D gene TRBD1, 5 bases. This CDR3 contains 14 residues. Between the trimmed V and J ends, which lost 4 bases and 4 bases, there was a span of 8 bases. Germline V gene sequence: CDR1 WSHSY, CDR2 SAAADI.

The chain recombines TRBV28 with TRBJ1-1; the D is unclear. Trimming pared 2 bases from V and 8 bases from J, leaving 12 bases between. Germline V gene data show CDR1 as MDHEN and CDR2 as SYDVKM. This CDR3 is built from 13 residues. The CDR3 DNA is TGTGCCAGCAGTTTACCTGGGGAGACAGAAGCTTTCTTT. It translates to CASSLPGETEAFF. Full variable domain (outside the CDR3, taken from reference TRBV28 and TRBJ1-1): DVKVTQSSRYLVKRTGEKVFLECVQDMDHENMFWYRQDPGLGLRLIYFSYDVKMKEKGDIPEGYSVSREKKERFSLILESASTNQTSMYLCASSLPGETEAFFGQGTRLTVV.

The chain uses TRBV6-4 and TRBJ2-1; the D is unclear. Germline V gene lookup returns CDR1 MRHNA and CDR2 SNTAGT. The V gene lost 8 bases and the J gene lost 3 bases, with 20 bases spanning the gap. The CDR3 has 16 amino acids. The CDR3 coding sequence is TGTGCCAGCTCGGGTTACAATGCTAGAATCTACAATGAGCAGTTCTTC. This translates into CASSGYNARIYNEQFF.